This TCR beta chain was captured in a study of technical replicates of blood from a handful of donors. V lost 4 bases, J lost 3 bases, and 13 bases lay in between. The CDR3 totals 14 residues. CDR1 and CDR2 (germline): KGHSH, LQKENI. Assay used: immunoSEQ multiplex PCR; TCRdb lists only in-frame clones, some missing. The sample records 74,000 or so clones, 85% to 95% being singletons. The gene calls are TRBV18 and TRBJ2-7; D might be TRBD1 (5 bases). The source is a human donor in good health. Sequenced material: T cells isolated from PBMCs. The chain's CDR3 is CASSLSGSFYEQYF. The CDR3 region has the DNA TGTGCCAGCTCACTGTCAGGGTCATTCTACGAGCAGTACTTC.